These 17 T cell receptor beta chains were all obtained from the same sample, sequenced in a study of T-cell reconstitution after alpha-beta-depleted transplantation in children. For TCRbeta, the library was prepared with unique molecular identifiers. A single record per CDR3 protein comes from TCRdb applying MiXCR to the PCR reads. The table includes roughly 350,000 distinct CDR3 sequences, 10% detected once. Sample: PBMCs from the stem cell graft donor, taken from the stem cell graft. All receptors come from a human donor who donated a stem cell graft to a child with acute lymphoblastic leukemia.

The rearrangement joins TRBV28 to TRBJ2-3; 10 nucleotides align to TRBD2. V lost 7 bases and J lost 2; bases outside the gene matches: 6. The germline CDR1 and CDR2 sequences are MDHEN and SYDVKM. The length of the CDR3 is 15 residues. This chain's CDR3 is CASIRTSGPTDTQYF. CDR3 in DNA: TGTGCCAGCATCCGGACTAGCGGACCCACAGATACGCAGTATTTT.

This clonotype was seen more than once but under ten times. The chain uses TRBV9 and TRBJ2-1, with D possibly matching TRBD2 (7 bases). V was trimmed by 3 bases and J by 4 bases, leaving 17 bases between them. This CDR3 has 16 residues. Germline loops: CDR1 SGDLS, CDR2 YYNGEE. CDR3 region: CASSGGPRERYNEQFF. CDR3 DNA: TGTGCCAGCAGCGGGGGGCCGCGGGAGAGGTACAATGAGCAGTTCTTC.

The table lists this clonotype with a few counts. The rearrangement uses TRBV5-1 and TRBJ2-1; tentatively, D is TRBD2 (6 bases). Germline V lookup: CDR1 SGHRS, CDR2 YFSETQ. V lost 4 bases and J 2 bases, leaving 13 bases between the germline ends. The CDR3 spans 15 residues. The CDR3 DNA is TGCGCCAGCAGCAATGGGGGGTCCCCCTACAATGAGCAGTTCTTC. Its protein is CASSNGGSPYNEQFF.

This clonotype has just a few counts. The chain combines TRBV20-1 with TRBJ2-7; the match to TRBD1 covers 8 bases. Germline loops: CDR1 DFQATT, CDR2 SNEGSKA (reference sequence). This CDR3 comprises 11 residues. Germline trimming cut 3 bases from V and 9 bases from J; bases unmatched to any gene: 4. CDR3 protein: CSASRGTGQYF. CDR3 DNA sequence: TGCAGTGCTAGTCGGGGGACAGGGCAGTACTTC.

In its sample, this clonotype was seen a few times. This chain joins TRBV19 and TRBJ2-7; the match to TRBD2 covers 11 bases. Germline assignment: CDR1 LNHDA and CDR2 SQIVND (reference sequence). V lost 6 bases to trimming and J lost 1 base; unmatched junction nucleotides: 5. This CDR3 is built from 15 residues. Here the CDR3 reads CASRLGTSGSYEQYF. The CDR3 coding sequence is TGTGCCAGTAGACTGGGGACTAGCGGATCCTACGAGCAGTACTTC.

This clonotype was picked up a small number of times. The chain is built from TRBV5-1 and TRBJ2-1; 10 bases map to TRBD2. Germline trimming cut 0 bases from V and 8 bases from J; bases unmatched to any gene: 2. CDR1 and CDR2 (germline): SGHRS, YFSETQ. This CDR3 has 14 amino acids. CDR3 amino acids: CASSLAGLADEQFF. CDR3 DNA sequence: TGCGCCAGCAGCTTGGCCGGACTAGCGGATGAGCAGTTCTTC.

In this sample, this clonotype turned up a few times. The chain joins TRBV27 to TRBJ2-7; 9 nucleotides match TRBD2. Germline assignment: CDR1 MNHEY and CDR2 SMNVEV (reference sequence). J gave up 4 bases and V 3 bases, and 4 bases lay outside the gene matches. The CDR3 is 14 amino acids. The CDR3 here is CASSFRGRAYEQYF. The CDR3 coding sequence is TGTGCCAGCAGTTTTCGCGGGAGGGCTTACGAGCAGTACTTC.

This clonotype was recorded many times. The rearrangement links TRBV27 to TRBJ2-1; 14 nucleotides line up with TRBD2. CDR3 size: 19 residues. The germline CDR1 and CDR2 sequences are MNHEY and SMNVEV (reference sequence). V dropped 5 bases and J dropped 2; count of bases not matched to a gene: 11. CDR3: CASSARLAGGPTAYNEQFF. Written as DNA, the CDR3 is TGTGCCAGCAGTGCCCGACTAGCGGGAGGGCCGACGGCCTACAATGAGCAGTTCTTC.

The chain carries TRBV5-1 and TRBJ2-1; 9 bases agree with TRBD1. V lost 0 bases to trimming and J lost 6 bases; unmatched junction nucleotides: 7. CDR1 and CDR2 (germline): SGHRS, YFSETQ. The CDR3 sequence is 16 residues long. DNA of the CDR3: TGCGCCAGCAGCTTGGCCCCGGGACAGGGAGGCAATGAGCAGTTCTTC. The encoded protein is CASSLAPGQGGNEQFF.

In this sample, this clonotype turned up many times. CDR3 amino acids: CSATGTRGNEQFF. The DNA of the CDR3 is TGCAGCGCCACCGGGACTAGGGGCAATGAGCAGTTCTTC. The chain couples TRBV29-1 to TRBJ2-1; 8 nucleotides agree with TRBD2. The CDR3 is made up of 13 amino acids. Per the germline V gene, CDR1 is SQVTM and CDR2 is ANQGSEA. V shed 7 bases, J shed 6 bases, and the junction held 8 bases outside the gene matches.

V usage is TRBV28 and J usage is TRBJ2-7; 15 bases map to TRBD2. CDR3 length: 18 residues. Per the germline V gene, CDR1 is MDHEN and CDR2 is SYDVKM. With 0 bases clipped from V and 5 bases from J, the junction kept 8 bases outside the gene matches. The CDR3 DNA is TGTGCCAGCAGTTTATGGGGCTTAGGACTAGCGGGAGGGCACGAGCAGTACTTC. Residues: CASSLWGLGLAGGHEQYF.

The V gene is TRBV28, the J gene TRBJ2-3; D perhaps matches TRBD2 (6 bases). The ends were cut back, 10 bases at V and 1 base at J, with 15 bases in the middle. CDR1 MDHEN and CDR2 SYDVKM come from the germline V gene. The CDR3 contains 14 residues. CDR3 region: CATPGERGTDTQYF. The CDR3 DNA reads TGTGCCACTCCCGGTGAGCGGGGCACAGATACGCAGTATTTT. Full variable domain (rest looked up from reference TRBV28 and TRBJ2-3): DVKVTQSSRYLVKRTGEKVFLECVQDMDHENMFWYRQDPGLGLRLIYFSYDVKMKEKGDIPEGYSVSREKKERFSLILESASTNQTSMYLCATPGERGTDTQYFGPGTRLTVL.

This chain uses TRBV5-1 with TRBJ2-7; 8 bases are a match to TRBD2. The CDR3 spans 15 residues. V shed 2 bases, J shed 2 bases, and the junction held 6 bases outside the gene matches. The V gene's germline CDR1 is SGHRS and CDR2 YFSETQ. Here the CDR3 reads CASSFTSGIPYEQYF. Written as DNA, the CDR3 is TGCGCCAGCAGCTTTACTAGCGGCATCCCCTACGAGCAGTACTTC.

The chain joins TRBV7-2 to TRBJ1-5; no clear D. V was cut by 5 bases and J by 1 base, with 12 bases left in between. CDR3 length: 15 residues. Germline CDR1 and CDR2: SGHTA and FQGNSA. In DNA, the CDR3 is TGTGCCAGCAGCCAGGTGGCAGAGAGCAATCAGCCCCAGCATTTT. Its translation is CASSQVAESNQPQHF. Full variable domain (rest looked up from reference TRBV7-2 and TRBJ1-5): GAGVSQSPSNKVTEKGKDVELRCDPISGHTALYWYRQSLGQGLEFLIYFQGNSAPDKSGLPSDRFSAERTGGSVSTLTIQRTQQEDSAVYLCASSQVAESNQPQHFGDGTRLSIL.

A few counts support this clonotype. A read error may produce the germline difference seen at one junction end. DNA for the CDR3: TGTGCCAGCAGCTTAGAAAGGGGTAATTCCCCCCTCCACTTT. Protein product: CASSLERGNSPLHF. V and J are TRBV11-2 and TRBJ1-6; TRBD1 might be the D (5 bases). Germline V CDR1 and CDR2: SGHAT, FQNNGV. The CDR3 extends over 14 amino acids. The variable domain in full, with the rest retrieved from reference TRBV11-2 and TRBJ1-6, is EAGVAQSPRYKIIEKRQSVAFWCNPISGHATLYWYQQILGQGPKLLIQFQNNGVVDDSQLPKDRFSAERLKGVDSTLKIQPAKLEDSAVYLCASSLERGNSPLHFGNGTRLTVT.

This clonotype was detected only a few times. The rearrangement uses TRBV29-1 and TRBJ2-1; a weak D match, TRBD1 (5 bases). Per the germline V gene, CDR1 is SQVTM and CDR2 is ANQGSEA. This CDR3 has 15 residues. V lost 2 bases and J 2 bases, leaving 13 bases between the germline ends. The CDR3 region is CSVEYAQGPYNEQFF. The DNA for the CDR3 is TGCAGCGTTGAATACGCGCAGGGCCCCTACAATGAGCAGTTCTTC.

This clonotype was seen many times. The chain joins TRBV12-3 or TRBV12-4 to TRBJ2-5, with D possibly being TRBD1 or TRBD2 (6 bases each). This CDR3 spans 14 amino acids. Trimming cost V 5 bases and J 4 bases, with 14 bases left between them. This CDR3 is CASSQGGGIETQYF. CDR3 sequence (DNA): TGTGCCAGCAGTCAAGGAGGGGGGATAGAGACCCAGTACTTC.